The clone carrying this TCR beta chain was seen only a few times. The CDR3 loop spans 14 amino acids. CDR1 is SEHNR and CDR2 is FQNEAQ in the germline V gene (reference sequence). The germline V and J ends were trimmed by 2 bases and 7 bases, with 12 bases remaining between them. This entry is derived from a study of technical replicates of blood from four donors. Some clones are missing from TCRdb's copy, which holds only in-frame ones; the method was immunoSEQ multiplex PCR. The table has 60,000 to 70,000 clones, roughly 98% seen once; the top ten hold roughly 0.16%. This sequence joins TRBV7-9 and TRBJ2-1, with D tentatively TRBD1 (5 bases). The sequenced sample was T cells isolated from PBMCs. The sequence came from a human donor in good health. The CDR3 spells CASSLNSGINEQFF. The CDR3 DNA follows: TGTGCCAGCAGCTTAAATTCAGGGATAAATGAGCAGTTCTTC.